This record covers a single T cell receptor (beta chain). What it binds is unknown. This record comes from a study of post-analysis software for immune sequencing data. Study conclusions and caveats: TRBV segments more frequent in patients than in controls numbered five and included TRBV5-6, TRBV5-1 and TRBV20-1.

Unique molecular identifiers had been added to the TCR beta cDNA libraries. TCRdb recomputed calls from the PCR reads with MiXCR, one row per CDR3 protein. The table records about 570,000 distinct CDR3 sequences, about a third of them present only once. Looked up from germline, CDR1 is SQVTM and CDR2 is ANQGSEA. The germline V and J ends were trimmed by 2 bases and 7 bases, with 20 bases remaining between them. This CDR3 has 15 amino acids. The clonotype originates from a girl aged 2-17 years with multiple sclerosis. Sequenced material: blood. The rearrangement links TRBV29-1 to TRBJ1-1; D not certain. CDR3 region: CSVEMDRPMVIEAFF. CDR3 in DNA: TGCAGCGTTGAAATGGATAGGCCGATGGTTATTGAAGCTTTCTTT.